This T cell receptor beta chain came from a study of graft-versus-host responses after intestinal transplantation. Across the whole study: After anti-thymocyte globulin induction, recipients took tacrolimus and steroids for about 3 years.

This clone was seen a handful of times. Its antigen is unidentified. At one end, the junction sequence differs from germline, possibly due to a read error. Some clones are missing from TCRdb's copy, which holds only in-frame ones; the method was immunoSEQ multiplex PCR. The data show approximately 90,000 clones, about 93% seen once. Germline-derived CDR1 and CDR2 are LNHDA and SQIVND (reference sequence). The CDR3 extends over 14 amino acids. Specimen: unstimulated CD8+ T cells sorted from spleen or lymph node cells, collected before intestinal transplant. The sequence came from a human donor who received an intestinal transplant. This chain connects TRBV19 to TRBJ2-2, with 8 bases fitting TRBD2. The CDR3 DNA is TGTGCCAGTAGTAAGACTAGCGAACACCGGGGAGCTGTTTTT. It specifies CASSKTSEHRGAVF.